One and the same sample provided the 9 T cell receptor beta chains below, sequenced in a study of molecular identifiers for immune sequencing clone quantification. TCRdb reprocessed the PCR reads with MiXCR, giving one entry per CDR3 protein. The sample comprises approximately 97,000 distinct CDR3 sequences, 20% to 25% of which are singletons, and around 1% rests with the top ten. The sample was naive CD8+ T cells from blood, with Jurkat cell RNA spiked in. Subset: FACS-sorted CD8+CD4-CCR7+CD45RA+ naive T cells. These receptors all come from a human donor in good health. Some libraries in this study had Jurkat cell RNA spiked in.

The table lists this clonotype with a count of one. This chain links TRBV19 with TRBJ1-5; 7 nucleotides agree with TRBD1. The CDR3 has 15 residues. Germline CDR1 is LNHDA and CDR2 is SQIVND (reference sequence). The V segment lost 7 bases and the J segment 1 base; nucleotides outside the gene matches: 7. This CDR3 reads CASNTWGQSNQPQHF. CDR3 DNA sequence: TGTGCCAGTAACACATGGGGACAGAGCAATCAGCCCCAGCATTTT.

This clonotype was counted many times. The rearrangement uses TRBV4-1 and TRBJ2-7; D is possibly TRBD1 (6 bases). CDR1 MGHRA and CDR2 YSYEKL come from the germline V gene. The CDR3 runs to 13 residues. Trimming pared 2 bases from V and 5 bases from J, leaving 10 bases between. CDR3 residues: CASSQQGLDEQYF. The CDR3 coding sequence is TGCGCCAGCAGCCAACAGGGGTTGGACGAGCAGTACTTC.

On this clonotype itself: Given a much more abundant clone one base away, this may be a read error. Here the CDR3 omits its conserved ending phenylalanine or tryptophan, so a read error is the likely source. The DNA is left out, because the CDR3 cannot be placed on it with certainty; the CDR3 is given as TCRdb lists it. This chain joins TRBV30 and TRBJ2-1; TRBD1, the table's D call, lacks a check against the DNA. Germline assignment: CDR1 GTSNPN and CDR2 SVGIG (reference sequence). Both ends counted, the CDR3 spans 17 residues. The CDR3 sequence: CAWSVESGTPLSVFRFY.

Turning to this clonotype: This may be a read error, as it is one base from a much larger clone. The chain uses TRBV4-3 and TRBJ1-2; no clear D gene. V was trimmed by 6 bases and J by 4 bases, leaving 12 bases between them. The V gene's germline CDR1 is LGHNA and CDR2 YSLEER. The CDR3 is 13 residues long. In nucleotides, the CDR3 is TGCGCCAGCAGTCATGAAGCGGGCTATGGCTACACCTTC. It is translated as CASSHEAGYGYTF.

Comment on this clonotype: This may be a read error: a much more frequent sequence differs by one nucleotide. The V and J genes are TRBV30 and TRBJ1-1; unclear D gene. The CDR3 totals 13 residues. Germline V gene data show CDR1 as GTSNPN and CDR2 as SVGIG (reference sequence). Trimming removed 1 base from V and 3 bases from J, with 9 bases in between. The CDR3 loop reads CAWSDISDTEAFF. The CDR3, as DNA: TGTGCCTGGAGTGACATCTCGGACACTGAAGCTTTCTTT.

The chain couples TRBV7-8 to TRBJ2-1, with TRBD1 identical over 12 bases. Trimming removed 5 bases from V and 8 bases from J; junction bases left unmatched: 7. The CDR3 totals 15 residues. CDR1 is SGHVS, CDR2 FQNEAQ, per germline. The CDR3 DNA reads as TGTGCCAGCAGCAGTGGGACAGGGGGCGTGGATGAGCAGTTCTTC. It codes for CASSSGTGGVDEQFF.

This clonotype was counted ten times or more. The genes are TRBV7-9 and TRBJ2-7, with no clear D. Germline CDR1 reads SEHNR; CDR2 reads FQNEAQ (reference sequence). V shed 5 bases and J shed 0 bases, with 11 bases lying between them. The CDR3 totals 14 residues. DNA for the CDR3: TGTGCCAGCAGCCAAATAAGGTCCTCCTACGAGCAGTACTTC. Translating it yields CASSQIRSSYEQYF.

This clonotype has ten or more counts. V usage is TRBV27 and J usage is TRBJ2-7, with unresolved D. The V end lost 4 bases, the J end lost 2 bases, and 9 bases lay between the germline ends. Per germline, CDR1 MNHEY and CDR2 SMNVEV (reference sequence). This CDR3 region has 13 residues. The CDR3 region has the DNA TGTGCCAGCAGTTGGGGTATGGCCTACGAGCAGTACTTC. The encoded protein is CASSWGMAYEQYF.

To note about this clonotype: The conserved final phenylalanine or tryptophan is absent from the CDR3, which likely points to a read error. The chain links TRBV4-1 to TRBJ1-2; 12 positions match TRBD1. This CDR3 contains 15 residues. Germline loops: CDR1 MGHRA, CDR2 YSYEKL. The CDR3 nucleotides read TGCGTCAGCAGCCAAAGGGACAGGGGGCAGGATGGCTACACCTCC. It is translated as CVSSQRDRGQDGYTS.